This TCR beta chain originates from a study of human T cells and chemical hapten exposure (dated by TCRdb to the early 2020s). The study in broad terms: For sensitization, 2% DPC in acetone was applied to a 2 cm by 2 cm area of upper inner arm skin. Throughout the roughly 25-week study period, patients were also given weekly therapeutic DPC doses on the scalp. Patch testing was performed on the upper back with Finn chambers containing 0.01% DPC, and the patch tests were scored after 6 days according to International Contact Dermatitis Research Group standards. Alopecia areata with under or over 50% scalp involvement, alopecia totalis and alopecia universalis were represented in the patient cohort, which was mostly female. Libraries were pooled for sequencing, and variation in per-sample TCR yields was attributed mainly to small differences in library volumes within the pool. Peripheral blood TCR repertoire changes were tracked in vivo in alopecia patients during primary and secondary sensitization to the hapten diphenylcyclopropenone (DPC). Blood samples were taken from patients before sensitization (week 0) and at 2, 6 and about 24 weeks after DPC sensitization. Under 30 alopecia patients gave blood for TCR sequencing at one to four time points (pre-sensitization, 2, 6 and 24 weeks).

This clonotype appeared many times. Its cognate antigen has yet to be identified. No quality values exist for individual bases; no much larger clone is one base distant. Libraries were prepared through RACE. Sequencing instrument: NextSeq 500. During library preparation, unique molecular identifiers were attached to individual cDNA molecules so that TCRs could be counted in a quantitative, reproducible way. From each blood RNA sample, both TCR alpha and TCR beta chains were sequenced. The original pipeline was this. Samples had a median of roughly 100,000 TCRs, with a range from roughly 20,000 to 690,600. V, J and CDR3 annotation of the TCR reads was performed with the Decombinator software suite. For the PS versus PT1 abundance plots, all samples were subsampled to the same number of TCRs (28,000). TCRs were defined as expanded if absent before sensitization and observed at least eight times at the 2-week time point. The raw public reads went through TCRdb reprocessing: fastp at Q25, MiXCR clone calling, in-frame beta chains kept. Duplicate CDR3 protein sequences are folded into a single record with the most common DNA and genes. The V and J calls come from TCRdb's annotation, not from the publication. Across this sample there are over 300,000 distinct CDR3 sequences, with 4.5% to 6% seen only once. The ten largest account for roughly 2.6% of the sample.

Beyond this particular receptor, the publication reports: Expanded TCRs formed significantly more large CDR3 similarity clusters than pre-sensitization or healthy control sets, consistent with antigen-driven responses. Repeated subsampling changed both the strength of the expansion versus patch-test correlation and the threshold at which that correlation became significant. The number of TCRs above 1 in 1000 frequency did not change with DPC sensitization; there was no evidence of global repertoire structure alterations. A positive correlation was found between the number of PT1 expanded TCRs and patch test score, with significance reached at thresholds 8, 16 and 32 but not 4. Because all patients had alopecia, a presumed autoimmune disease, the immune response of the patients might differ from that of healthy individuals.

The time point label, read with the paper, signifies: pre-sensitization, week 0. The treatment or condition tag for this specimen amounts to: therapeutic diphenylcyclopropenone sensitization with weekly scalp DPC. Blood at each patch-test visit was drawn before the patch test was applied. Eligible patients were aged 18 to 70, diagnosed with alopecia, deemed suitable for DPC therapy, and excluded if pregnant. Unfractionated whole blood was collected in Tempus Blood RNA tubes, and total RNA was extracted from that blood. The CDR3, from cysteine to phenylalanine, totals 14 residues. The retained sequence is limited to the CDR3, 42 bases, with the frame set at the first base. A distance of 15 bases separates the germline ends of V and J, which lose 5 bases and 7 bases respectively.

This TCR came from a woman between 50 and 59 years old with alopecia areata. Some clones in this sample may be carry-over from other donors' samples. The sample here was whole blood, taken in connection with sensitization to the hapten diphenylcyclopropenone (DPC). The chain uses TRBV12-3 or TRBV12-4 and TRBJ1-5; the D gene is unclear. The CDR3 here reads CASSSSDLSQPQHF. The nucleotide sequence is given as TGTGCCAGCAGTAGTTCGGACCTTAGCCAGCCCCAGCATTTT.